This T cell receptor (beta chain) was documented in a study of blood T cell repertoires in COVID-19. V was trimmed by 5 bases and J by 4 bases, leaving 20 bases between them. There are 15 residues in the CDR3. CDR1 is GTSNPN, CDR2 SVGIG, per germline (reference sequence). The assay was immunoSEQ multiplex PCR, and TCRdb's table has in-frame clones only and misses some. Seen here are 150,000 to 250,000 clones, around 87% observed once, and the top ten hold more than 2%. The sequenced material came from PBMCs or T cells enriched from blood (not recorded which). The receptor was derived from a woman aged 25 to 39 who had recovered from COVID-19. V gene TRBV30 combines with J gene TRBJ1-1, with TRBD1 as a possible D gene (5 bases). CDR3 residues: CAWDPKGRWGTEAFF. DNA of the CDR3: TGTGCCTGGGATCCCAAGGGGCGCTGGGGCACTGAAGCTTTCTTT.